The 27 T cell receptor beta chains reported below all come from one sample, sequenced in a study of T cell responses to AZD1222 COVID-19 vaccine. Clones were read by immunoSEQ multiplex PCR, and TCRdb kept only the in-frame ones, dropping some. The sample lists 120,000 to 150,000 clones; about 91% were seen once. Specimen: peripheral blood, collected on day 0 of AZD1222 vaccination. Every receptor here comes from an adult in good health.

The rearrangement joins TRBV5-4 to TRBJ1-6; D is unresolved. Germline values: CDR1 SGHNT, CDR2 YYREEE (reference sequence). The germline V and J ends were trimmed by 3 bases and 7 bases, with 5 bases remaining between them. This CDR3 comprises 12 residues. For the CDR3, the DNA is TGTGCCAGCAGCTCCAGCAATTCACCCCTCCACTTT. As protein: CASSSSNSPLHF. Full variable domain (missing parts from reference TRBV5-4 and TRBJ1-6): ETGVTQSPTHLIKTRGQQVTLRCSSQSGHNTVSWYQQALGQGPQFIFQYYREEENGRGNFPPRFSGLQFPNYSSELNVNALELDDSALYLCASSSSNSPLHFGNGTRLTVT.

In its sample, this clone was seen a few times. The chain joins TRBV19 to TRBJ1-1; weak D call: TRBD1 (5 bases). The CDR3 is made up of 13 amino acids. Germline V gene sequence: CDR1 LNHDA, CDR2 SQIVND (reference sequence). With 5 bases removed from V and 7 bases from J, the gap between germline ends came to 14 bases. The CDR3 region has the DNA TGTGCCAGTAGTTCTCGACAGACTTTTGAAGCTTTCTTT. This encodes CASSSRQTFEAFF.

As to this clone: The identical CDR3 is also encoded by other nucleotide sequences in the sample. The chain recombines TRBV9 with TRBJ2-1; D is undetermined. The CDR3 covers 10 residues. V lost 3 bases and J 7 bases, leaving 2 bases between the germline ends. Germline V gene data show CDR1 as SGDLS and CDR2 as YYNGEE. CDR3 amino acids: CASSGNEQFF. The CDR3 DNA reads as TGTGCCAGCAGCGGTAATGAGCAGTTCTTC. The full variable domain, rest sourced from reference TRBV9 and TRBJ2-1, is DSGVTQTPKHLITATGQRVTLRCSPRSGDLSVYWYQQSLDQGLQFLIQYYNGEERAKGNILERFSAQQFPDLHSELNLSSLELGDSALYFCASSGNEQFFGPGTRLTVL.

This chain uses TRBV4-1 with TRBJ1-1, with D perhaps TRBD1 (6 bases). CDR1 is MGHRA, CDR2 YSYEKL, per germline. Trimming left V 3 bases short and J 0 bases short, with 17 bases between. The CDR3 is made up of 17 amino acids. In nucleotides, the CDR3 is TGCGCCAGCAGCCAGGAAGGGGGACGGTGGATGAACACTGAAGCTTTCTTT. It yields the protein CASSQEGGRWMNTEAFF.

The rearrangement links TRBV5-6 to TRBJ1-1, with D possibly being TRBD1 (5 bases). Germline V gives CDR1 SGHDT, CDR2 YYEEEE. This CDR3 contains 13 residues. Trimming took off 5 bases at V and 3 bases at J, with 11 bases between the two ends. The CDR3 nucleotides read TGTGCCAGCAGTCAAGGGACGGACACTGAAGCTTTCTTT. Its protein is CASSQGTDTEAFF. Full variable domain (remainder filled in from reference TRBV5-6 and TRBJ1-1): DAGVTQSPTHLIKTRGQQVTLRCSPKSGHDTVSWYQQALGQGPQFIFQYYEEEERQRGNFPDRFSGHQFPNYSSELNVNALLLGDSALYLCASSQGTDTEAFFGQGTRLTVV.

The chain recombines TRBV27 with TRBJ2-1; D perhaps matches TRBD1 (7 bases). This CDR3 spans 15 amino acids. Germline values: CDR1 MNHEY, CDR2 SMNVEV (reference sequence). Trimming took 7 bases from V and 0 from J, leaving 13 bases between them. The CDR3 loop is CASKGRGVSYNEQFF. The CDR3 DNA reads TGTGCCAGCAAAGGCAGGGGGGTCTCCTACAATGAGCAGTTCTTC.

The chain carries TRBV2 and TRBJ2-1, with no clear D. CDR3 length: 11 amino acids. Germline assignment: CDR1 SNHLY and CDR2 FYNNEI. With 6 bases removed from V and 7 bases from J, the gap between germline ends came to 7 bases. The CDR3 reads CASSLRNEQFF. The CDR3 nucleotides read TGTGCCAGCAGCCTCAGGAATGAGCAGTTCTTC.

The chain recombines TRBV18 with TRBJ2-7; 7 bases align to TRBD2. This CDR3 is 15 amino acids long. In germline, CDR1 is KGHSH, CDR2 LQKENI. J was trimmed by 4 bases and V by 2 bases; bases with no gene match: 8. This CDR3 reads CASSPGGVGVYEQYF. The DNA for the CDR3 is TGTGCCAGCTCACCAGGGGGGGTCGGAGTATACGAGCAGTACTTC.

V is TRBV6-5 and J is TRBJ2-7; 11 bases fit TRBD2. The germline gives CDR1 MNHEY, CDR2 SVGAGI. Germline trimming cut 6 bases from V and 2 bases from J; bases unmatched to any gene: 6. The CDR3 loop spans 15 amino acids. The CDR3 loop reads CASRAGLAEAYEQYF. The CDR3, as DNA: TGTGCCAGCAGAGCGGGACTAGCGGAAGCCTACGAGCAGTACTTC.

This rearrangement joins TRBV7-9 to TRBJ2-1, with TRBD1 matching over 9 bases. The CDR3 covers 14 residues. Looked up from germline, CDR1 is SEHNR and CDR2 is FQNEAQ (reference sequence). Trimming at V came to 5 bases and at J to 8 bases, leaving 7 bases not matched to a gene. CDR3 sequence (DNA): TGTGCCAGCAGCCGGGACAGGGAGATCGATGAGCAGTTCTTC. Amino acids: CASSRDREIDEQFF.

J is TRBJ1-5 and V is TRBV2; D may be TRBD1 (6 bases). V was cut by 6 bases and J by 6 bases, with 18 bases left in between. The germline gives CDR1 SNHLY, CDR2 FYNNEI. The CDR3 loop spans 15 amino acids. The CDR3 region is CASRKEGGPGQPQHF. CDR3 coding DNA: TGTGCCAGCAGAAAGGAGGGGGGGCCGGGTCAGCCCCAGCATTTT.

The chain has TRBV18 and TRBJ2-7; D remains ambiguous. Germline CDR1 KGHSH, CDR2 LQKENI. V dropped 3 bases and J dropped 7 bases, with 10 bases sitting between them. The CDR3 runs 12 residues. The CDR3 is CASSPSQIEQYF. CDR3 nucleotide sequence: TGTGCCAGCTCACCCTCTCAGATAGAGCAGTACTTC.

This sequence joins TRBV6-4 and TRBJ2-5, with D perhaps TRBD2 (6 bases). This CDR3 region has 15 residues. CDR1 is MRHNA and CDR2 is SNTAGT in the germline V gene. The ends were cut back, 5 bases at V and 2 bases at J, with 15 bases in the middle. The CDR3 reads CASSPTPGSQETQYF. CDR3 DNA sequence: TGTGCCAGCAGTCCCACCCCCGGGAGTCAAGAGACCCAGTACTTC.

This clone has just a few counts. Written as DNA, the CDR3 is TGTGCCAGCAGTGTCCGCCCAGGGGACACTGAAGCTTTCTTT. Amino acids: CASSVRPGDTEAFF. V gene TRBV2 combines with J gene TRBJ1-1, with a possible D match to TRBD1 (6 bases). Trimming shortened V by 4 bases and J by 3 bases, and 12 bases separated the two germline ends. Germline CDR1 and CDR2: SNHLY and FYNNEI. The CDR3 consists of 14 residues.

A single count supports this clone. The chain joins TRBV10-3 to TRBJ1-3; D possibly corresponds to TRBD1 (5 bases). The CDR3 is 17 amino acids. Trimming took off 7 bases at V and 3 bases at J, with 22 bases between the two ends. The germline CDR1 and CDR2 sequences are ENHRY and SYGVKD. In DNA, the CDR3 is TGTGCCATCATTGACACGCTCGGGGGGAGTGGTGGAAACACCATATATTTT. It yields the protein CAIIDTLGGSGGNTIYF.

The chain uses TRBV11-3 and TRBJ1-1; no definite D call. Germline CDR1 is SGHNT and CDR2 is YENEEA. V was clipped by 4 bases and J by 1 base, with 19 bases between them. The CDR3 consists of 17 residues. The CDR3 bases are TGTGCCAGCAGCTCCCTCGATCGGTGGGTCCCGAACACTGAAGCTTTCTTT. Translating it yields CASSSLDRWVPNTEAFF.

V usage is TRBV9 and J usage is TRBJ2-3, with D hard to call. Trimming pared 0 bases from V and 4 bases from J, leaving 6 bases between. The CDR3 runs 13 residues. Germline loops: CDR1 SGDLS, CDR2 YYNGEE. This chain's CDR3 is CASSVGVPDTQYF. For the CDR3, the DNA is TGTGCCAGCAGCGTAGGAGTCCCAGATACGCAGTATTTT.

The chain joins TRBV20-1 to TRBJ2-1; possibly TRBD1 for D (5 bases). V lost 2 bases and J lost 11, with 10 bases in between. This CDR3 contains 11 residues. In germline, CDR1 is DFQATT, CDR2 SNEGSKA (reference sequence). The DNA for the CDR3 is TGCAGTGCTAGACCGGACAAGAAGCAGTTCTTC. Translation: CSARPDKKQFF.

V usage is TRBV6-5 and J usage is TRBJ2-7, with D tentatively TRBD1 or TRBD2 (6 bases each). Trimming shortened V by 11 bases and J by 6 bases, and 20 bases separated the two germline ends. The length of the CDR3 is 13 residues. CDR1 and CDR2 from the germline V gene are MNHEY and SVGAGI. The CDR3 nucleotides read TGTGCCGACGTGGGGGGCGTAAGTGGCGAGCAGTACTTC. It encodes CADVGGVSGEQYF.

The chain uses TRBV21-1 and TRBJ2-1; the tabulated D call, TRBD2, remains unverified against the DNA. TRBV21-1 is labeled a pseudogene. The CDR3 is 16 residues long. CDR3 nucleotides: TGTGCCAGCAGCAGGTCGGGACTAGTCCGAACCAATGAGCAGTTCTTC. This codes for CASSRSGLVRTNEQFF.

The chain joins TRBV4-3 to TRBJ2-3; 12 bases line up with TRBD2. Germline values: CDR1 LGHNA, CDR2 YSLEER. V gave up 2 bases and J gave up 6 bases; unmatched junction bases: 9. The CDR3 is 17 residues long. CDR3 nucleotides: TGCGCCAGCAGCCAATCCCTAGCGGGAGGGCCGTGGGATACGCAGTATTTT. It specifies CASSQSLAGGPWDTQYF.

The chain couples TRBV28 to TRBJ1-2, with D possibly TRBD1 on 5 matching bases. Germline V gives CDR1 MDHEN, CDR2 SYDVKM. The CDR3 length is 15 residues. V shed 3 bases and J shed 4 bases, with 15 bases lying between them. The CDR3 nucleotides are TGTGCCAGCAGTTTGGTTGGGGGGGTTGCCTATGGCTACACCTTC. Protein sequence: CASSLVGGVAYGYTF.

The V gene is TRBV9, the J gene TRBJ2-1, with a tentative D call TRBD2 (6 bases). The CDR3 sequence is 16 residues long. V was pared by 3 bases and J by 5 bases, with 18 bases between. Looked up from germline, CDR1 is SGDLS and CDR2 is YYNGEE. CDR3 sequence: CASSGQTPGLNNEQFF. The CDR3 DNA is TGTGCCAGCAGCGGGCAGACTCCGGGACTTAACAATGAGCAGTTCTTC.

A note on this clone: At the DNA level, this CDR3 is encoded by other sequences in the same sample as well. V and J are TRBV7-9 and TRBJ1-1, with D possibly TRBD1 on 5 matching bases. The CDR3 consists of 14 residues. Trimming removed 0 bases from V and 4 bases from J, with 9 bases in between. Germline CDR1 is SEHNR and CDR2 is FQNEAQ (reference sequence). The chain's CDR3 is CASSLALGGTEAFF. The DNA of the CDR3 is TGTGCCAGCAGCTTAGCGCTGGGGGGCACTGAAGCTTTCTTT.

The gene calls are TRBV28 and TRBJ1-2, with D hard to call. Between the trimmed V and J ends, which lost 4 bases and 8 bases, there was a span of 17 bases. The CDR3 has 14 residues. Germline V gene lookup returns CDR1 MDHEN and CDR2 SYDVKM. DNA for the CDR3: TGTGCCAGCAGTTCCCTGGGGTGGGATTGGGGCTACACCTTC. Translating it yields CASSSLGWDWGYTF.

The CDR3 DNA is TGTGCCAGCAGCAACCAAGCAGGGGTACGGATGAACACTGAAGCTTTCTTT. Residues: CASSNQAGVRMNTEAFF. The genes are TRBV28 and TRBJ1-1; tentative D call: TRBD1 (6 bases). V lost 6 bases, J lost 0 bases, and 20 bases lay in between. This CDR3 comprises 17 residues. Germline CDR1 is MDHEN and CDR2 is SYDVKM.

V usage is TRBV20-1 and J usage is TRBJ1-2, with TRBD1 identical over 10 bases. The CDR3 covers 16 residues. The germline gives CDR1 DFQATT, CDR2 SNEGSKA (reference sequence). Germline trimming cut 3 bases from V and 0 bases from J; bases unmatched to any gene: 7. CDR3 loop: CSASPGQGNPNYGYTF. DNA for the CDR3: TGCAGTGCTAGTCCGGGACAGGGGAACCCTAACTATGGCTACACCTTC.